This T cell receptor (beta chain) derives from a study of blood T cell repertoires in COVID-19. In the study overall: Material from acute and convalescent COVID-19 was sourced from the United States, Italy and Spain. PBMCs, B-cell-depleted T cells, or T cells provided the cDNA or gDNA that made up the material.

Methods used by the authors: Quantification of nucleated cells was approximated via reference gene primer amplification. The repertoire was sequenced with immunoSEQ multiplex PCR; TCRdb's copy has only in-frame clones and lacks some. The DNA gave D and trimming, while V, J and clone size come from that table. The profile shows about 120,000 clones, less than 85% of them singletons. CDR1 SGHAT and CDR2 FQDESV come from the germline V gene (reference sequence). The CDR3 runs 15 residues. V was shortened by 6 bases and J by 0 bases, with 14 bases between the two germline ends. The sample was peripheral blood. This rearrangement joins TRBV11-1 to TRBJ1-1; D gene uncertain. The TCR comes from a man aged 50-59 years with acute or convalescent COVID-19. This CDR3 reads CASRLRVPLNTEAFF. Written as DNA, the CDR3 is TGTGCCAGCAGGCTGCGGGTGCCCTTGAACACTGAAGCTTTCTTT. Variable domain in full (rest from reference TRBV11-1 and TRBJ1-1): EAEVAQSPRYKITEKSQAVAFWCDPISGHATLYWYRQILGQGPELLVQFQDESVVDDSQLPKDRFSAERLKGVDSTLKIQPAELGDSAMYLCASRLRVPLNTEAFFGQGTRLTVV.